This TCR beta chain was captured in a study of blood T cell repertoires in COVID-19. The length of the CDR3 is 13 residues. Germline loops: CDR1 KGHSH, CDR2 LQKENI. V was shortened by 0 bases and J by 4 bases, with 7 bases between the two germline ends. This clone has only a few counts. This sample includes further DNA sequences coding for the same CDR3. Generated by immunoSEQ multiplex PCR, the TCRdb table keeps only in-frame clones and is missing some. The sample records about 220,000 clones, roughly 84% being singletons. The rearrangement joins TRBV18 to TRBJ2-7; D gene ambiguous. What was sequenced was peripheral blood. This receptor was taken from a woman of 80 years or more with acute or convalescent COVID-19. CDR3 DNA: TGTGCCAGCTCACCACCTTCCGGTTACGAGCAGTACTTC. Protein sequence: CASSPPSGYEQYF. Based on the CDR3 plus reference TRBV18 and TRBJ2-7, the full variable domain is NAGVMQNPRHLVRRRGQEARLRCSPMKGHSHVYWYRQLPEEGLKFMVYLQKENIIDESGMPKERFSAEFPKEGPSILRIQQVVRGDSAAYFCASSPPSGYEQYFGPGTRLTVT.